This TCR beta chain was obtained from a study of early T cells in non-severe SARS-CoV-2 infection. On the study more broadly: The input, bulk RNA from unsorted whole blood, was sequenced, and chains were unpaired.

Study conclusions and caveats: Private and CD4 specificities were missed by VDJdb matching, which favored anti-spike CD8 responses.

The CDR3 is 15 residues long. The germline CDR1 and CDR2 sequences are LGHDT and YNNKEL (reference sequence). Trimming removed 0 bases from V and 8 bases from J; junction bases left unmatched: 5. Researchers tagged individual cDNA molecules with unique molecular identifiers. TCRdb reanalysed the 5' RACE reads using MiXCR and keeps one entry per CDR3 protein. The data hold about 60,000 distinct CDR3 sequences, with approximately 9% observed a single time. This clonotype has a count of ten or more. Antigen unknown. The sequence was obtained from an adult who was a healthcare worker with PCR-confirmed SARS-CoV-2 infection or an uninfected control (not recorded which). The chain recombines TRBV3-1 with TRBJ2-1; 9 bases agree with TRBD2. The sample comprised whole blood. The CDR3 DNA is TGTGCCAGCAGCCAAGATAATAGCGGGAGCCATGAGCAGTTCTTC. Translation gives CASSQDNSGSHEQFF.